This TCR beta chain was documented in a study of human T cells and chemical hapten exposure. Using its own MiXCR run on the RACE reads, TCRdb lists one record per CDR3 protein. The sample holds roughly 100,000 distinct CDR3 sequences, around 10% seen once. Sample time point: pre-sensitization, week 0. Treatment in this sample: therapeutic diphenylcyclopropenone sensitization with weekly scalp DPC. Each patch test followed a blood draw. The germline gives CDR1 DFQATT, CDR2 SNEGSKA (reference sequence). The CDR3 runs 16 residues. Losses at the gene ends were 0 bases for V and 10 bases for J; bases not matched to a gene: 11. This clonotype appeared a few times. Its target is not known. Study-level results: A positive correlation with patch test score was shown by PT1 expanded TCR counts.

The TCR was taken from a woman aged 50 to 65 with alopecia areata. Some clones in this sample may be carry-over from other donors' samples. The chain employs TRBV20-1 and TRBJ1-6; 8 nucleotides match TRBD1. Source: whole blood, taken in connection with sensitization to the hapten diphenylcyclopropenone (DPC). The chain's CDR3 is CSARESRRGQGSPLHF. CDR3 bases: TGCAGTGCTAGAGAGTCGAGACGAGGACAGGGATCACCCCTCCACTTT.